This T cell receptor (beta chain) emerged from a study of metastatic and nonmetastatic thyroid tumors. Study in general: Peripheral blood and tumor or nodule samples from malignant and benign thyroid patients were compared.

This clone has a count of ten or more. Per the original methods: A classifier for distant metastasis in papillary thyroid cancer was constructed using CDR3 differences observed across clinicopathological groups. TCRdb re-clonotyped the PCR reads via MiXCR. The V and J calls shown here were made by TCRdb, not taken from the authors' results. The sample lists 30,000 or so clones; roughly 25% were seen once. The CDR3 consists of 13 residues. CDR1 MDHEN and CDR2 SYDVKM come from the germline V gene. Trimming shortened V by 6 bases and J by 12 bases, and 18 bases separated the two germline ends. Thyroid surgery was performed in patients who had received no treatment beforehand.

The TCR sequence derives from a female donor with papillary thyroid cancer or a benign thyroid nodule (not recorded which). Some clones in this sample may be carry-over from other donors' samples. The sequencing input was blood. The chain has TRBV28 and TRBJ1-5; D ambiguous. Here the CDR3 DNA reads TGTGCCAGCAGCCCCGTGGGGTTCCGATACCAGCATTTT. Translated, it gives CASSPVGFRYQHF.